These 6 T cell receptor beta chains were sequenced from one sample in a study of OX40 agonist ivuxolimab in advanced cancers. Sequenced by immunoSEQ multiplex PCR; TCRdb stores in-frame clones only, minus some. This sample yields approximately 7,400 clones, of which approximately 70% are seen a single time; roughly 60% belongs to the top ten. The sequenced sample was CD4+ or CD8+ T cells sorted from blood, obtained in a trial of the OX40 agonist ivuxolimab. The receptors derive from an adult with an advanced solid tumor such as melanoma, head and neck, liver or kidney cancer.

The chain has TRBV4-1 and TRBJ2-2; tentatively, D is TRBD2 (6 bases). Trimming removed 1 base at V and 0 bases at J, with 15 bases between. Germline CDR1 MGHRA, CDR2 YSYEKL. The CDR3 spans 18 residues. CDR3 loop: CASSQVATAGPNTGELFF. The CDR3, as DNA: TGCGCCAGCAGCCAAGTCGCGACAGCGGGCCCGAACACCGGGGAGCTGTTTTTT.

As to this clone: A junction end diverges from the germline sequence, so it may reflect a read error. The CDR3 coding sequence is TGCGCCAGCAGCTTGACAGGGAACACTGAAGCTTTCTTT. This codes for CASSLTGNTEAFF. The J gene is TRBJ1-1, the V gene TRBV7-9; D is perhaps TRBD1 (6 bases). CDR3 size: 13 residues. The germline V gene has CDR1 SEHNR and CDR2 FQNEAQ (reference sequence).

In nucleotides, the CDR3 is TGTGCCAGCAGCCCCCGATTAGCGGGGACCTACGAGCAGTACTTC. Protein: CASSPRLAGTYEQYF. The genes are TRBV9 and TRBJ2-7, with 8 bases fitting TRBD2. V lost 4 bases and J lost 2; bases outside the gene matches: 8. The CDR3 loop spans 15 amino acids. In germline, CDR1 is SGDLS, CDR2 YYNGEE.

The chain has TRBV27 and TRBJ2-2, with D possibly being TRBD1 (5 bases). This CDR3 has 13 amino acids. Trimming removed 3 bases from V and 4 bases from J, with 6 bases in between. Per germline, CDR1 MNHEY and CDR2 SMNVEV (reference sequence). The CDR3, as DNA: TGTGCCAGCAGTTTCCAGGGCACCGGGGAGCTGTTTTTT. Amino acids: CASSFQGTGELFF.

J is TRBJ2-2 and V is TRBV7-2; 9 bases fit TRBD1. CDR3 size: 18 residues. Trimming at V came to 1 base and at J to 6 bases, leaving 12 bases not matched to a gene. Germline V CDR1 and CDR2: SGHTA, FQGNSA. The CDR3 spells CASSLVGVDRGRAGELFF. Written as DNA, the CDR3 is TGTGCCAGCAGCTTAGTGGGGGTTGACAGGGGGAGAGCCGGGGAGCTGTTTTTT.

The CDR3 DNA sequence: TGTGCCAGCAGCCCCCAGGGGGGCAATGAGCAGTTCTTC. It is translated as CASSPQGGNEQFF. The chain is built from TRBV7-3 and TRBJ2-1, with a weak D call TRBD1 (7 bases). V lost 5 bases, J lost 6 bases, and 11 bases lay in between. Germline V lookup: CDR1 SGHTA, CDR2 FQGTGA. The CDR3 is made up of 13 amino acids.